This T cell receptor (beta chain) was identified during a study of shared clonotypes between healthy human individuals. Study observations and caveats: Larger estimated richness was generally recorded for naive subsets relative to memory subsets. Only blood was sampled, and tissue TCR repertoires likely differ from blood ones.

In replicate PCRs of sorted subsets, around 0.2 ug DNA, approximately 28,000 T cell genomes, was used. The protocol was immunoSEQ multiplex PCR, while the TCRdb copy is restricted to in-frame clones and leaves out a portion. The table has about 2.4 million clones, approximately 94% seen once. The V gene's germline CDR1 is LGHNA and CDR2 YSLEER. The CDR3 loop spans 17 amino acids. V was shortened by 1 base and J by 7 bases, with 19 bases between the two germline ends. With respect to this clone: Its antigen remains unknown.

Subsets obtained from CD4+ cells comprised CD45RA+ naive and CD45RA-negative memory cells. The source is a man between 18 and 35 years old in good health. Some clones in this sample may be carry-over from other donors' samples. The chain links TRBV4-3 to TRBJ2-2; TRBD1 is a possible D gene (5 bases). The specimen sequenced was naive CD4+ T cells from PBMCs. This sample's subset: CD45RA+ positively selected. This chain's CDR3 is CASSQALAGGTGGELFF. The CDR3 region has the DNA TGCGCCAGCAGCCAAGCTCTGGCAGGCGGAACAGGCGGGGAGCTGTTTTTT.